This T cell receptor beta chain comes out of a study of cytomegalovirus exposure and HLA in healthy donors. The PCR made use of 60 Vbeta and 13 Jbeta primers. In the authors' methods: Later analysis identified tens of millions of unique TCR beta chains, roughly 11 million shared. Some clones are missing from TCRdb's copy, which holds only in-frame ones; the method was immunoSEQ multiplex PCR. V, J and clone size reflect that table, while D and trimming were determined from the DNA. This table holds tens of thousands of clones. The CDR3 contains 12 residues. V shed 5 bases and J shed 8 bases, with 12 bases lying between them. Germline-derived CDR1 and CDR2 are MNHEY and SMNVEV (reference sequence).

The origin of this receptor is a man between 45 and 60 years old in good health and CMV-seropositive. The specimen sequenced was PBMCs. The J gene is TRBJ1-2, the V gene TRBV27, with D maybe TRBD1 (6 bases). The CDR3 loop is CASSPRGAGYTF. In DNA form, the CDR3 reads TGTGCCAGCAGTCCCCGGGGGGCGGGCTACACCTTC.